A single sample gave rise to the 19 T cell receptor beta chains below, sequenced in a study of blood T cell repertoires in COVID-19 (TCRdb year 2020). Library preparation was by the immunoSEQ multiplex PCR assay. Not all clones reach the TCRdb copy of this immuneACCESS table, which keeps in-frame sequences only. Checked studies attribute under half of the gap to unresolved V genes and leave the rest unexplained. The sample has around 120,000 clones on record, roughly nine tenths of them singletons. Of the sample, around 4.6% is held by the ten largest clones. The source material was peripheral blood. The receptors here all came from a man aged 60-69 years with COVID-19, enrolled during active disease.

V usage is TRBV11-2 and J usage is TRBJ2-1, with 11 bases identical to TRBD2. Unmatched junction bases numbered 5, after V lost 5 bases and J lost 5 bases. Per germline, CDR1 SGHAT and CDR2 FQNNGV. The CDR3 spans 15 residues. The chain's CDR3 is CASSEGTSGNNEQFF. The CDR3 DNA is TGTGCCAGCAGCGAGGGGACTAGCGGCAACAATGAGCAGTTCTTC. The variable domain in full, completed from reference TRBV11-2 and TRBJ2-1, reads EAGVAQSPRYKIIEKRQSVAFWCNPISGHATLYWYQQILGQGPKLLIQFQNNGVVDDSQLPKDRFSAERLKGVDSTLKIQPAKLEDSAVYLCASSEGTSGNNEQFFGPGTRLTVL.

The J gene is TRBJ2-7, the V gene TRBV2; 13 nucleotides match TRBD2. This CDR3 is 16 amino acids long. Germline V lookup: CDR1 SNHLY, CDR2 FYNNEI. The junction had 2 bases not matched to a gene; V was cut back by 2 bases and J by 1 base. The CDR3: CASSELGLAGSYEQYF. The CDR3 DNA follows: TGTGCCAGCAGTGAATTGGGACTAGCGGGGTCCTACGAGCAGTACTTC.

The rearrangement links TRBV6-2 or TRBV6-3 to TRBJ1-1, with D perhaps matching TRBD1 (6 bases). With 5 bases removed from V and 1 base from J, the gap between germline ends came to 17 bases. In germline, CDR1 is MNHEY, CDR2 SVGEGT. There are 16 residues in the CDR3. CDR3 in DNA: TGTGCCAGCAGTGATCGGGGGGCGAGTTCGAACACTGAAGCTTTCTTT. As protein: CASSDRGASSNTEAFF.

This chain links TRBV25-1 with TRBJ1-1; D is unresolved. The V end lost 1 base, the J end lost 6 bases, and 9 bases lay between the germline ends. Germline CDR1 MGHDK, CDR2 SYGVNS. This CDR3 comprises 13 residues. The CDR3 sequence: CASSELTYSEAFF. The DNA of the CDR3 is TGTGCCAGCAGTGAATTGACATATTCTGAAGCTTTCTTT.

The CDR3 DNA follows: TGCGCCAGCAGCCAAGCAGGAGGGCGCACAGATACGCAGTATTTT. It encodes CASSQAGGRTDTQYF. V and J are TRBV4-1 and TRBJ2-3, with D perhaps matching TRBD2 (6 bases). The CDR3 contains 15 residues. Trimming cost V 1 base and J 1 base, with 9 bases left between them. Germline V gene data show CDR1 as MGHRA and CDR2 as YSYEKL.

J is TRBJ1-1 and V is TRBV5-1; no firm D call. Trimming stripped 4 bases from V and 0 bases from J, with 7 bases between. The length of the CDR3 is 13 residues. Germline CDR1 SGHRS, CDR2 YFSETQ. DNA of the CDR3: TGCGCCAGCAGCGCACAGATGAACACTGAAGCTTTCTTT. Its translation: CASSAQMNTEAFF. The full variable domain, completed using reference TRBV5-1 and TRBJ1-1, is KAGVTQTPRYLIKTRGQQVTLSCSPISGHRSVSWYQQTPGQGLQFLFEYFSETQRNKGNFPGRFSGRQFSNSRSEMNVSTLELGDSALYLCASSAQMNTEAFFGQGTRLTVV.

The chain employs TRBV5-1 and TRBJ2-3; 10 bases match TRBD2. V trimming: 4 bases; J trimming: 2 bases; junction bases outside the gene matches: 7. The length of the CDR3 is 16 residues. CDR1 is SGHRS, CDR2 YFSETQ, per germline. This chain's CDR3 is CASSPQTSGFTDTQYF. CDR3 DNA sequence: TGCGCCAGCAGCCCGCAGACTAGCGGGTTCACAGATACGCAGTATTTT.

The chain combines TRBV27 with TRBJ1-6; D possibly corresponds to TRBD1 (6 bases). Looked up from germline, CDR1 is MNHEY and CDR2 is SMNVEV (reference sequence). The CDR3 spans 16 residues. The V and J ends lost 4 bases and 8 bases respectively, with 18 bases between them. This CDR3 is CASSSNRVGYDSPLHF. Written as DNA, the CDR3 is TGTGCCAGCAGTTCCAACAGGGTGGGGTATGATTCACCCCTCCACTTT.

This clone was seen just once. The chain couples TRBV5-5 to TRBJ2-7; tentative D call: TRBD2 (6 bases). The germline V gene has CDR1 SGHKS and CDR2 YYEKEE (reference sequence). This CDR3 region has 14 residues. Trimming removed 4 bases at V and 3 bases at J, with 14 bases between. The CDR3 is CASSARSGLYEQYF. In DNA form, the CDR3 reads TGTGCCAGCAGCGCCAGATCGGGACTCTACGAGCAGTACTTC.

The chain has TRBV27 and TRBJ2-1; the match to TRBD2 covers 10 bases. With V trimmed by 6 bases and J by 10 bases, 9 bases remained unmatched. Germline assignment: CDR1 MNHEY and CDR2 SMNVEV (reference sequence). The CDR3 runs 14 residues. Written as DNA, the CDR3 is TGTGCCAGCAGCAATAGCGGGGGGAAACGCGAGCAGTTCTTC. It translates to CASSNSGGKREQFF.

The chain couples TRBV7-3 to TRBJ2-2; D might be TRBD1 (5 bases). Between the trimmed V and J ends, which lost 4 bases and 5 bases, there was a span of 5 bases. The CDR3 totals 12 residues. Germline lookup yields CDR1 SGHTA and CDR2 FQGTGA. The CDR3 coding sequence is TGTGCCAGCAGCTCAGGGACCGGGGAGCTGTTTTTT. Its translation is CASSSGTGELFF.

This sequence joins TRBV19 and TRBJ2-2, with D perhaps TRBD2 (5 bases). Germline V gives CDR1 LNHDA, CDR2 SQIVND (reference sequence). The CDR3 runs to 15 residues. The V and J ends lost 3 bases and 0 bases respectively, with 8 bases between them. The CDR3 coding sequence is TGTGCCAGTAGTATCGGAGCGGCGAACACCGGGGAGCTGTTTTTT. It translates to CASSIGAANTGELFF.

V is TRBV18 and J is TRBJ1-1; D is possibly TRBD1 (6 bases). Looked up from germline, CDR1 is KGHSH and CDR2 is LQKENI. V was cut by 4 bases and J by 2 bases, with 8 bases left in between. This CDR3 region has 13 residues. The CDR3 DNA follows: TGTGCCAGCTCACAGGACAGCAACACTGAAGCTTTCTTT. Translation gives CASSQDSNTEAFF.

This chain connects TRBV6-5 to TRBJ1-1; tentative D call: TRBD1 (5 bases). The germline V and J ends were trimmed by 7 bases and 1 base, with 16 bases remaining between them. Germline V gene lookup returns CDR1 MNHEY and CDR2 SVGAGI. The CDR3 has 15 residues. CDR3 in amino acids: CASTLRGTANTEAFF. The CDR3 nucleotides read TGTGCCAGCACCTTACGGGGGACGGCGAACACTGAAGCTTTCTTT.

The chain carries TRBV11-2 and TRBJ2-7, with no clear D. There are 11 residues in the CDR3. Germline V gives CDR1 SGHAT, CDR2 FQNNGV. With 5 bases removed from V and 1 base from J, the gap between germline ends came to 3 bases. The chain's CDR3 is CASSVSYEQYF. The CDR3 DNA reads as TGTGCCAGCAGCGTATCCTACGAGCAGTACTTC.

V gene TRBV7-3 combines with J gene TRBJ2-2; no firm D call. Germline V gene sequence: CDR1 SGHTA, CDR2 FQGTGA. The CDR3 is made up of 13 amino acids. Between the trimmed V and J ends, which lost 2 bases and 7 bases, there was a span of 8 bases. CDR3 DNA: TGTGCCAGCAGCTTACAACAAGACGGGGAGCTGTTTTTT. It yields the protein CASSLQQDGELFF.

The chain has TRBV10-3 and TRBJ2-7, with D perhaps TRBD2 (6 bases). Trimming cost V 10 bases and J 0 bases, with 13 bases left between them. This CDR3 is 13 amino acids long. CDR1 ENHRY and CDR2 SYGVKD come from the germline V gene. Here the CDR3 reads CATRDSSSYEQYF. The CDR3 DNA reads as TGTGCCACCCGGGACTCCAGCTCCTACGAGCAGTACTTC.

The chain links TRBV12-3 or TRBV12-4 to TRBJ2-5; possible D gene TRBD2, 6 bases. The CDR3 contains 12 residues. V gave up 6 bases and J gave up 4 bases, with 9 bases separating them. The chain's CDR3 is CASSVSGETQYF. The DNA for the CDR3 is TGTGCCAGCAGCGTTAGCGGAGAGACCCAGTACTTC.

This clone was seen many times. This chain connects TRBV13 to TRBJ2-5; 14 nucleotides match TRBD2. The germline V gene encodes CDR1 PRHDT and CDR2 FYEKMQ (reference sequence). CDR3 length: 16 amino acids. Losses at the gene ends were 5 bases for V and 5 bases for J; bases not matched to a gene: 7. The CDR3 DNA is TGTGCCAGCAGCGGGAGGACTAGCGGGAGGAGGGAGACCCAGTACTTC. This translates into CASSGRTSGRRETQYF.